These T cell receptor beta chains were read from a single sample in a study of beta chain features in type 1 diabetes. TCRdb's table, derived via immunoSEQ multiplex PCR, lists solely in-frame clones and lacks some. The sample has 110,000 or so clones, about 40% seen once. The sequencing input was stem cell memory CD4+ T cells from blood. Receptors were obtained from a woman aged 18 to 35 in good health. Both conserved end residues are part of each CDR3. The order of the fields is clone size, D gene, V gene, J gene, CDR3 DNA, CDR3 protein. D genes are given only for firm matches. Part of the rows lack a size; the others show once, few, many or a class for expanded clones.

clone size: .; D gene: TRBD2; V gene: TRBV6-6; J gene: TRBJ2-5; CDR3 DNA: TGTGCCAGCAGGGTCGGGACTAGCGACCAAGAGACCCAGTACTTC; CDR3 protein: CASRVGTSDQETQYF
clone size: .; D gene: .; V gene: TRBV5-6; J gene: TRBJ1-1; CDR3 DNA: TGTGCCAGCAACTGGGCAGGGAACACTGAAGCTTTCTTT; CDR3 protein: CASNWAGNTEAFF
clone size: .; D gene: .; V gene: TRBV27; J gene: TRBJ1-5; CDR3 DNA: TGTGCCAGCAGGGAGCTCGGGAAGGGACACCTAGGGCCCCAGCATTTT; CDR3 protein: CASRELGKGHLGPQHF
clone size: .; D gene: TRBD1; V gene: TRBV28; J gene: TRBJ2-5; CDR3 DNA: TGTGCCAGCAGTTTTTTGGGACAGGGACGAGCGACCCAGTACTTC; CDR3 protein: CASSFLGQGRATQYF
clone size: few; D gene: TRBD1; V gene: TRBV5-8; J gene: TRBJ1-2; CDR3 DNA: TGTGCCAGCAGTCAGGGGACAGCCAAACTCGGGGGCTACACCTTC; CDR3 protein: CASSQGTAKLGGYTF
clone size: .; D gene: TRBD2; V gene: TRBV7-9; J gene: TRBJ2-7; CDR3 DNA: TGTGCCAGCAGCTTAGCTCGACTAGCGGTGTCTTCCTACGAGCAGTACTTC; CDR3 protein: CASSLARLAVSSYEQYF
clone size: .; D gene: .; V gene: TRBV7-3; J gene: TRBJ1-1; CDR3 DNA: TGTGCCAGCAGCCCATCGACTGGGAACACTGAAGCTTTCTTT; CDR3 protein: CASSPSTGNTEAFF
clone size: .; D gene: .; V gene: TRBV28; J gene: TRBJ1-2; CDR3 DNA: TGTGCCAGCAGGAACAGGGCTGAGAACTATGGCTACACCTTC; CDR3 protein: CASRNRAENYGYTF
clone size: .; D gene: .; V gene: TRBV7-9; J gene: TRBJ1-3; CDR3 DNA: TGTGCCAGCAGCCCTAGCAACTCTGGAAACACCATATATTTT; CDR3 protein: CASSPSNSGNTIYF
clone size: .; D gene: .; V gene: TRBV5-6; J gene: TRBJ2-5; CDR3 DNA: TGTGCCAGCAGCTTGATCGGGGAGCAAGAGACCCAGTACTTC; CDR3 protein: CASSLIGEQETQYF
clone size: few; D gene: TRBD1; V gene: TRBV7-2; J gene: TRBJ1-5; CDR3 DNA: TGTGCCAGCAGCTTAGGGGGACAGGGGAGTCAGCCCCAGCATTTT; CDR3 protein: CASSLGGQGSQPQHF
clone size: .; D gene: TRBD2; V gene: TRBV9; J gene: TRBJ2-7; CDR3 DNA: TGTGCCAGCAGCGTGGCGGGAGACACAAAAATCTACGAGCAGTACTTC; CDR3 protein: CASSVAGDTKIYEQYF
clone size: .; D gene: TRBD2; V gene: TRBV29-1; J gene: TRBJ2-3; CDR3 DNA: TGCAGCGTTGTCTGGACTAGCGGTCGAATAAGCACAGATACGCAGTATTTT; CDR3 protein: CSVVWTSGRISTDTQYF
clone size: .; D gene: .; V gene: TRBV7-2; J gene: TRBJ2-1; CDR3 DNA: TGTGCCAGCAGCCTCCGTGGGAGCGGCTACAATGAGCAGTTCTTC; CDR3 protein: CASSLRGSGYNEQFF
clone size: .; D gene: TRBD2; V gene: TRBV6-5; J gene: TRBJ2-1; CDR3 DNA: TGTGCCGTCCACCCGACTAGCGGGAGTTTAGATGAGCAGTTCTTC; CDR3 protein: CAVHPTSGSLDEQFF
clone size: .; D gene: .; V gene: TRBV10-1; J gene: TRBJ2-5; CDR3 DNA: TGCGCCAGCAGTGAACCGACTAGGGGGACCCAGTACTTC; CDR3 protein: CASSEPTRGTQYF
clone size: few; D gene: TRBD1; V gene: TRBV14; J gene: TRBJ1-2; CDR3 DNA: TGTGCCAGCAGCCAGAGACGGGACAGGGTCTATGGCTACACCTTC; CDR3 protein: CASSQRRDRVYGYTF
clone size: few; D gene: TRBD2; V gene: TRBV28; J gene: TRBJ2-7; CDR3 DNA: TGTGCCAGCAGTTTCATTCTGGGGGGGTCTGGCCACGAGCAGTACTTC; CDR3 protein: CASSFILGGSGHEQYF
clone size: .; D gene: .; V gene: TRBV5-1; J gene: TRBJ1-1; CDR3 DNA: TGCGCCAGCAGACCTATCGGAGGGAACACTGAAGCTTTCTTT; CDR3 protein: CASRPIGGNTEAFF
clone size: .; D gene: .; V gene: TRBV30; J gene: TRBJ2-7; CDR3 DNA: TGTGCCTGGAGTGTACTGGCGGGCTTCCCCTACGAGCAGTACTTC; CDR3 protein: CAWSVLAGFPYEQYF
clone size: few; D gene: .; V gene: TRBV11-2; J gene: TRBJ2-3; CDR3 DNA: TGTGCCAGCAGCTTAGGACCGAGGACAGATACGCAGTATTTT; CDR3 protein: CASSLGPRTDTQYF
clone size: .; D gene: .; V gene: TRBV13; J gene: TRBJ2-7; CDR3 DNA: TGTGCCAGCAGCTCCTTCTCTTCCGGGGAGAACTACGAGCAGTACTTC; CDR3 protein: CASSSFSSGENYEQYF
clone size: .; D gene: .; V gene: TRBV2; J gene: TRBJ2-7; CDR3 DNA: TGTGCCAGCAGTGGCGTCCGGCTGAGGGAGCAGTACTTC; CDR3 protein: CASSGVRLREQYF
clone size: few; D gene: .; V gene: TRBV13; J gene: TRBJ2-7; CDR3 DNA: TGTGCCAGCAGCTTATGGGGCAGCCCCTCCTACGAGCAGTACTTC; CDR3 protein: CASSLWGSPSYEQYF
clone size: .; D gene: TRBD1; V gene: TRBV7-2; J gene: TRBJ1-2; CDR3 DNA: TGTGCCAGCAGCTTAGTAGTTAGGGACAGGGGTTATGGCTACACCTTC; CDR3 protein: CASSLVVRDRGYGYTF
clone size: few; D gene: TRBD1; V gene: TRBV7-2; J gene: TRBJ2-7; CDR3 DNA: TGTGCCAGCAGCCAAGGGACAGGATACGAGCAGTACTTC; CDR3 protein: CASSQGTGYEQYF